Listed here are 2 T cell receptor beta chains from one sample, sequenced in a study of shared clonotypes between healthy human individuals. Clones were sequenced by immunoSEQ multiplex PCR, and TCRdb holds only the in-frame ones, with some missing. Of about 820,000 clones listed, 80% to 95% were seen once; the top ten hold around 24%. Naive CD8 cells lacked CD45RO and underwent positive selection for CCR7, leaving out terminally differentiated effector memory CD45RA+ cells. Material for sequencing was naive CD8+ T cells sorted from blood. These receptors all come from a young man in good health.

The chain has TRBV4-3 and TRBJ2-1, with TRBD2 matching 8 bases. There are 15 residues in the CDR3. The V and J ends lost 1 base and 4 bases, in that order; junction bases with no gene match: 3. Germline-derived CDR1 and CDR2 are LGHNA and YSLEER. CDR3 loop: CASSQGSGAYNEQFF. CDR3 nucleotide sequence: TGCGCCAGCAGCCAAGGTAGCGGGGCGTACAATGAGCAGTTCTTC.

Here the CDR3 DNA reads TGCGCCAGCAGCCAAGATGTAGGAGAGGGGGGTTACGAGCAGTACTTC. Protein product: CASSQDVGEGGYEQYF. This sequence joins TRBV4-1 and TRBJ2-7; D might be TRBD1 or TRBD2, each matching 6 bases. V lost 0 bases to trimming and J lost 4 bases, with 16 bases between them. This CDR3 spans 16 amino acids. The germline CDR1 and CDR2 sequences are MGHRA and YSYEKL.